This entry features one TCR beta chain sequence. Its cognate antigen is unknown. The data stem from a study of identical twins. Findings and caveats of the study: Less excess twin sharing appeared in beta out-of-frame sequences. Monozygotic twin pairs showed more out-of-frame TCR alpha sharing than models estimated.

The CDR3 has 20 amino acids. Trimming took 8 bases from V and 4 from J, leaving 33 bases between them. CDR1 is MNHGY, CDR2 SVAAGI, per germline. TCRdb used MiXCR to reprocess the 5' RACE reads, holding one entry per CDR3 protein. The sample shows about 890,000 distinct CDR3 sequences, over 9% of them seen only once. The same sample was also used in a study of yellow fever vaccine responses in identical twins.

The sample comprised PBMCs. The chain recombines TRBV6-9 with TRBJ2-1; D is possibly TRBD1 (6 bases). The receptor comes from a woman between 18 and 30 years old in good health. The CDR3 loop is CASPRTPGTPNRLTYNEQFF. The CDR3 nucleotides read TGTGCCAGCCCTAGGACCCCCGGGACACCTAACCGACTTACATACAATGAGCAGTTCTTC.